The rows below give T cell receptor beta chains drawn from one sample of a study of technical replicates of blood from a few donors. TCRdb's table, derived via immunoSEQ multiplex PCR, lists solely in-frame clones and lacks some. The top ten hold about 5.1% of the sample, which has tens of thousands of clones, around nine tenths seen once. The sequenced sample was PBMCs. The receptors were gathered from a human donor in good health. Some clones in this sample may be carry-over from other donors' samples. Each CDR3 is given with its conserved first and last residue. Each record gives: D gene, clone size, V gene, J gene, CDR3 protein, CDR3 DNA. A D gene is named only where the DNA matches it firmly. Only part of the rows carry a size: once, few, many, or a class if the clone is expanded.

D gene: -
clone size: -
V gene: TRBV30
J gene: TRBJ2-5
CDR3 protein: CAWRGSVGGWETQYF
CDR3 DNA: TGTGCCTGGAGGGGGTCTGTCGGGGGATGGGAGACCCAGTACTTC

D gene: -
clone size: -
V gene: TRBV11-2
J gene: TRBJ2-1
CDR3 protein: CASSLLDYNEQFF
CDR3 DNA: TGTGCCAGCAGCCTACTAGACTACAATGAGCAGTTCTTC

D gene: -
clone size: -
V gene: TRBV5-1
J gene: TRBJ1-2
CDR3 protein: CASSLAGNNYGYTF
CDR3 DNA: TGCGCCAGCAGCTTGGCAGGGAATAACTATGGCTACACCTTC

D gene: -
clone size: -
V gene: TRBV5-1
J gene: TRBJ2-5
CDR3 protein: CASSTGERGETQYF
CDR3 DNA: TGCGCCAGCAGCACCGGGGAGCGAGGAGAGACCCAGTACTTC

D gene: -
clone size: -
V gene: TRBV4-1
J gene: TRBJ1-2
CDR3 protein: CASSQVSGQANYGYTF
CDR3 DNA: TGCGCCAGCAGCCAAGTCTCCGGTCAAGCTAACTATGGCTACACCTTC

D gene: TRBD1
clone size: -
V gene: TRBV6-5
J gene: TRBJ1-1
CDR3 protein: CASNRGVEAFF
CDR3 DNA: TGTGCCAGCAACAGGGGGGTAGAAGCTTTCTTT

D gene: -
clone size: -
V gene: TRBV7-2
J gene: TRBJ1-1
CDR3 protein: CASSLGQGGGNTEAFF
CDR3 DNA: TGTGCCAGCAGCTTAGGGCAGGGCGGGGGGAACACTGAAGCTTTCTTT

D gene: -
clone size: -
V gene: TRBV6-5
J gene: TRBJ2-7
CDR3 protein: CASKPGEGSYEQYF
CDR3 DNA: TGTGCCAGCAAACCAGGGGAGGGCTCCTACGAGCAGTACTTC

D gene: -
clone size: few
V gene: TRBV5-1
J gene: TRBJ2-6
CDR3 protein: CASSLVTRDSGANVLTF
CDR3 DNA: TGCGCCAGCAGCTTGGTCACGCGGGACTCTGGGGCCAACGTCCTGACTTTC

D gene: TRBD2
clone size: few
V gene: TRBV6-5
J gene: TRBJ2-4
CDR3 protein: CASGGGNKNIQYF
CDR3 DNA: TGTGCCAGCGGGGGGGGGAATAAAAACATTCAGTACTTC

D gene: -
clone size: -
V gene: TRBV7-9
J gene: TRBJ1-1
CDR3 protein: CASSLASGANTEAFF
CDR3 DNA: TGTGCCAGCAGCCTGGCATCAGGGGCCAATACTGAAGCTTTCTTT

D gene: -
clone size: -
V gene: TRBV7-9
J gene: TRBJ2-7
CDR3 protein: CASSYRETGYEQYF
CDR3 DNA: TGTGCCAGCAGCTACCGGGAGACGGGGTACGAGCAGTACTTC

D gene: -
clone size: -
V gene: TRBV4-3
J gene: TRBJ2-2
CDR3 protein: CASSLARDSQSPGELFF
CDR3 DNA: TGCGCCAGCAGCCTCGCTAGGGACTCACAGAGCCCCGGGGAGCTGTTTTTT

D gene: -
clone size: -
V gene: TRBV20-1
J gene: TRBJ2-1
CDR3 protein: CSALGAAQFF
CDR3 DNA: TGCAGTGCCCTAGGGGCGGCCCAGTTCTTC

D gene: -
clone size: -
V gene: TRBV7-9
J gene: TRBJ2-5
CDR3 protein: CASSLATGLETQYF
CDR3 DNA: TGTGCCAGCAGCTTAGCTACAGGGTTGGAGACCCAGTACTTC

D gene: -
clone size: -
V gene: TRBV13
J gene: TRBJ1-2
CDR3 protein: CASSPGWGPYGYTF
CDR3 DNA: TGTGCCAGCTCGCCGGGATGGGGGCCTTATGGCTACACCTTC

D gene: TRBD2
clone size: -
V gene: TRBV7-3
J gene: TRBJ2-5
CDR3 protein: CASSPGTNSETQYF
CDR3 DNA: TGTGCCAGCAGCCCAGGGACTAATTCGGAGACCCAGTACTTC

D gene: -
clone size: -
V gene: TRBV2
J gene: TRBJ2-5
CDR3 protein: CASSEGGRWGETQYF
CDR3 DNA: TGTGCCAGCAGTGAAGGGGGGCGGTGGGGAGAGACCCAGTACTTC

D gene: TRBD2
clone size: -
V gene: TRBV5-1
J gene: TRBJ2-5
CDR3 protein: CASSPGASSGIQETQYF
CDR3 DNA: TGCGCCAGCAGCCCCGGCGCGAGTAGCGGGATACAAGAGACCCAGTACTTC

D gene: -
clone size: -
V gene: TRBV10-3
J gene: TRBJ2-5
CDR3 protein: CAISRNREAETQYF
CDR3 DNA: TGTGCCATCAGTCGCAACAGGGAAGCGGAGACCCAGTACTTC

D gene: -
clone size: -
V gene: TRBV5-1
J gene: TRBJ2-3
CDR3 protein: CASSASSTDTQYF
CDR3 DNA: TGCGCCAGCAGCGCGTCTAGCACAGATACGCAGTATTTT

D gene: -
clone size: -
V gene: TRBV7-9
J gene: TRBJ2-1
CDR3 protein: CASSLADRPYNEQFF
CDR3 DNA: TGTGCCAGCAGCTTAGCGGACAGACCTTACAATGAGCAGTTCTTC

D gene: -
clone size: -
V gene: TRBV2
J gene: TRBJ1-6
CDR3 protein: CASSESGGGSPLHF
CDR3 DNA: TGTGCCAGCAGTGAATCCGGGGGTGGTTCACCCCTCCACTTT

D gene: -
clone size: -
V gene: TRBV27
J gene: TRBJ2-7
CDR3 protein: CASSPVAHYEQYF
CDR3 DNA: TGTGCCAGCAGCCCAGTGGCCCACTACGAGCAGTACTTC

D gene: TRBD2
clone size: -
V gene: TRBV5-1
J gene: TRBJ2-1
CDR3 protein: CASSLSLASYNEQFF
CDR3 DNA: TGCGCCAGCAGCTTGTCACTAGCGAGTTACAATGAGCAGTTCTTC

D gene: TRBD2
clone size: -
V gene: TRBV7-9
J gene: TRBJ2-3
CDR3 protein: CASSRMGAGEGYTQYF
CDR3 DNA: TGTGCCAGCAGCCGGATGGGAGCGGGAGAGGGATATACGCAGTATTTT

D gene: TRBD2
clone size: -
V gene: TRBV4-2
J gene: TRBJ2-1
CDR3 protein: CASSQEAGGPNEQFF
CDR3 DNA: TGTGCCAGCAGCCAAGAGGCGGGAGGGCCTAATGAGCAGTTCTTC

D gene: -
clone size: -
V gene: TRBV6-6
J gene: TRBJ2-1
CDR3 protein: CASSYGGAGNEQFF
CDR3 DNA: TGTGCCAGCAGTTACGGGGGGGCTGGGAATGAGCAGTTCTTC

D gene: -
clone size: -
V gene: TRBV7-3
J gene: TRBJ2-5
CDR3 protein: CASSLMGDKTQYF
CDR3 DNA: TGTGCCAGCAGCTTAATGGGGGACAAGACCCAGTACTTC

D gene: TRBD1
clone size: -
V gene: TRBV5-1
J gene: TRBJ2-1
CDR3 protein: CASSRSGTGDYNEQFF
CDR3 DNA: TGCGCCAGCAGCAGGTCCGGGACAGGCGACTACAATGAGCAGTTCTTC

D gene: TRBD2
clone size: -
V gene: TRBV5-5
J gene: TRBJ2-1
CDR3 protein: CASSLYTSGDNEQFF
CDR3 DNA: TGTGCCAGCAGCTTGTACACTAGCGGGGACAATGAGCAGTTCTTC

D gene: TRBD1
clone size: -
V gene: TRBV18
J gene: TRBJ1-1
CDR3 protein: CASSPATGARTEAFF
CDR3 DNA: TGTGCCAGCTCACCCGCTACAGGGGCTAGGACTGAAGCTTTCTTT

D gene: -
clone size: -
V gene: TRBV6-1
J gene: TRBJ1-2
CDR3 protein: CASTSPRGGGYGYTF
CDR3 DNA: TGTGCCAGCACCTCACCGAGGGGAGGGGGCTATGGCTACACCTTC

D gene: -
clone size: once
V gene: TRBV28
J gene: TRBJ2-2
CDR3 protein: CASSYKRPSNTGELFF
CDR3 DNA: TGTGCCAGCAGTTATAAGCGGCCGTCGAACACCGGGGAGCTGTTTTTT

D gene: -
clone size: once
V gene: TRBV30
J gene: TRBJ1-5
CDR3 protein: CAWNPPGSSRNQPQHF
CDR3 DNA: TGTGCCTGGAACCCCCCCGGGTCTTCCCGTAATCAGCCCCAGCATTTT

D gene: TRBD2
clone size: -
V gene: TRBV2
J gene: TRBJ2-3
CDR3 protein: CASSGRGGPDTQYF
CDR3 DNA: TGTGCCAGCAGTGGACGGGGGGGCCCAGATACGCAGTATTTT

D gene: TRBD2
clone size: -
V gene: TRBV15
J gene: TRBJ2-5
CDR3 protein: CATSRGLSGGADRETQYF
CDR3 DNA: TGTGCCACCAGCAGAGGGCTCAGCGGGGGGGCCGATAGAGAGACCCAGTACTTC